Below, 7 T cell receptor beta chains from the same sample are listed, as sequenced in a study of beta chain features in type 1 diabetes. Study-wide results and limits: Among patients with Type 1 diabetes, TCRB CDR3s were moderately but significantly shorter in every one of the four CD4+ subsets.

Every bit of the isolated RNA underwent reverse transcription, so sequencing read expressed TCRB transcripts. The protocol was immunoSEQ multiplex PCR, while the TCRdb copy is restricted to in-frame clones and leaves out a portion. Of 600,000 to 750,000 clones listed, over 10% were seen once; the top ten hold roughly 0.11%. These receptors are not linked to any known antigen. Sequences were obtained from naive CD4+ T cells from blood. Every receptor here comes from a man under 40 with type 1 diabetes.

This clone came up a few times. The chain links TRBV6-5 to TRBJ2-5; 7 positions match TRBD1. The V segment lost 6 bases and the J segment 2 bases; nucleotides outside the gene matches: 9. This CDR3 has 15 amino acids. From germline, CDR1 is MNHEY and CDR2 SVGAGI. CDR3 DNA: TGTGCCAGCAGGCGAACCGGGACAGCTCAAGAGACCCAGTACTTC. It specifies CASRRTGTAQETQYF.

This clone was seen a handful of times. The V gene is TRBV7-9, the J gene TRBJ1-2; D is unresolved. CDR1 is SEHNR and CDR2 is FQNEAQ in the germline V gene (reference sequence). The ends were cut back, 1 base at V and 8 bases at J, with 8 bases in the middle. The CDR3 length is 12 residues. CDR3 amino acids: CASSLEPSGYTF. For the CDR3, the DNA is TGTGCCAGCAGCTTAGAGCCAAGCGGCTACACCTTC. Drawing the rest from reference TRBV7-9 and TRBJ1-2, the complete variable domain is DTGVSQNPRHKITKRGQNVTFRCDPISEHNRLYWYRQTLGQGPEFLTYFQNEAQLEKSRLLSDRFSAERPKGSFSTLEIQRTEQGDSAMYLCASSLEPSGYTFGSGTRLTVV.

The chain uses TRBV6-5 and TRBJ2-7, with 8 bases identical to TRBD2. The germline V gene has CDR1 MNHEY and CDR2 SVGAGI. This CDR3 spans 15 amino acids. V lost 6 bases and J lost 6; bases outside the gene matches: 13. CDR3 sequence: CASRETGLVMGEQYF. The CDR3 DNA reads TGTGCCAGCAGAGAAACGGGACTAGTTATGGGCGAGCAGTACTTC.

J is TRBJ2-1 and V is TRBV9; 8 bases are shared with TRBD1. CDR3 size: 13 residues. The V segment lost 3 bases and the J segment 4 bases; nucleotides outside the gene matches: 0. Germline CDR1 SGDLS, CDR2 YYNGEE. The CDR3 region is CASSGTGYNEQFF. CDR3 DNA sequence: TGTGCCAGCAGCGGGACAGGGTACAATGAGCAGTTCTTC.

J is TRBJ2-7 and V is TRBV9, with 7 bases matching TRBD2. Looked up from germline, CDR1 is SGDLS and CDR2 is YYNGEE. The junction had 6 bases not matched to a gene; V was cut back by 4 bases and J by 2 bases. The CDR3 runs 14 residues. The CDR3 nucleotides are TGTGCCAGCAGCCCGGGGGGAAGGGCCTACGAGCAGTACTTC. Translated: CASSPGGRAYEQYF.

The V and J genes are TRBV11-2 and TRBJ2-7; D possibly corresponds to TRBD1 (6 bases). This CDR3 spans 13 amino acids. Germline CDR1 and CDR2: SGHAT and FQNNGV. With 5 bases removed from V and 7 bases from J, the gap between germline ends came to 15 bases. CDR3 sequence reads: CASSARDNGEQYF. The CDR3 DNA reads as TGTGCCAGCAGCGCCCGGGACAACGGGGAGCAGTACTTC.

The chain couples TRBV9 to TRBJ1-3; TRBD1 might be the D (5 bases). V was cut by 3 bases and J by 7 bases, with 17 bases left in between. CDR1 is SGDLS, CDR2 YYNGEE, per germline. CDR3 length: 15 amino acids. Here the CDR3 reads CASSGHGAGTNTIYF. The CDR3 DNA sequence: TGTGCCAGCAGCGGCCACGGGGCAGGGACCAACACCATATATTTT.